This T cell receptor beta chain was recorded in a study of PD-L1 blockade in urothelial cancer. Regarding time point: peripheral blood 6 weeks after treatment start. Patients' cancers were locally advanced or metastatic urothelial carcinomas. Patient sample counts ranged from 1 to 8, pretreatment and on-treatment. The CDR3 is made up of 14 amino acids. V lost 3 bases and J 1 base, leaving 9 bases between the germline ends. Germline lookup yields CDR1 WNHNN and CDR2 SYGVQD (reference sequence). Profiled with immunoSEQ multiplex PCR; TCRdb holds only in-frame clones, not every one. Of about 120,000 clones in the sample, 80% to 90% were seen once.

This clonotype was sampled from a man between 60 and 75 years old with urothelial cancer. The material was PBMCs, obtained around atezolizumab (anti-PD-L1) treatment. The chain carries TRBV10-1 and TRBJ1-1; D remains unclear. In DNA, the CDR3 is TGCGCCAGCAGTGAATCTTACGGGAACACTGAAGCTTTCTTT. This sequence encodes CASSESYGNTEAFF.